Shown below are 12 T cell receptor beta chains from a single sample sequenced in a study of OX40 agonist ivuxolimab in advanced cancers. The repertoire was sequenced with immunoSEQ multiplex PCR; TCRdb's copy has only in-frame clones and lacks some. The data contain some 74,000 clones, approximately 94% of them singletons. The source was CD4+ or CD8+ T cells sorted from blood, collected in a trial of the OX40 agonist ivuxolimab. The receptors stem from an adult with an advanced solid tumor such as melanoma, head and neck, liver or kidney cancer.

This chain connects TRBV19 to TRBJ2-2, with 9 bases lining up with TRBD2. Germline lookup yields CDR1 LNHDA and CDR2 SQIVND (reference sequence). The CDR3 has 14 residues. Losses at the gene ends were 5 bases for V and 7 bases for J; bases not matched to a gene: 5. Here the CDR3 DNA reads TGTGCCAGTAGTTCTAGCGGGAATCGCGGGGAGCTGTTTTTT. Encoded protein: CASSSSGNRGELFF.

The chain links TRBV10-1 to TRBJ2-5; 7 bases are shared with TRBD2. The junction had 11 bases not matched to a gene; V was cut back by 8 bases and J by 2 bases. Per germline, CDR1 WNHNN and CDR2 SYGVQD (reference sequence). The CDR3 sequence is 15 residues long. The CDR3 spells CASPRRTGGQETQYF. For the CDR3, the DNA is TGCGCCAGCCCCCGGAGGACGGGGGGTCAAGAGACCCAGTACTTC.

This chain uses TRBV7-9 with TRBJ2-1, with a tentative D call TRBD1 (5 bases). Germline CDR1 reads SEHNR; CDR2 reads FQNEAQ (reference sequence). The CDR3 runs to 14 residues. V dropped 5 bases and J dropped 8 bases, with 16 bases sitting between them. CDR3: CASSRDPQGDEQFF. In nucleotides, the CDR3 is TGTGCCAGCAGCCGAGACCCTCAGGGCGATGAGCAGTTCTTC.

The rearrangement uses TRBV15 and TRBJ2-3, with TRBD1 matching 7 bases. The length of the CDR3 is 17 residues. Germline loops: CDR1 LNHNV, CDR2 YYDKDF (reference sequence). With 4 bases clipped from V and 2 bases from J, the junction kept 12 bases outside the gene matches. DNA of the CDR3: TGTGCCACCAGCACCCCAGACAGGGACCAAAACACAGATACGCAGTATTTT. Translation gives CATSTPDRDQNTDTQYF.

The chain couples TRBV9 to TRBJ2-3, with D possibly being TRBD1 (6 bases). This CDR3 has 17 amino acids. V was trimmed by 8 bases and J by 0 bases, leaving 22 bases between them. The V gene's germline CDR1 is SGDLS and CDR2 YYNGEE. The CDR3 DNA reads TGTGCCAGGAGGGGTAGGGGGAATCATTTGAGCACAGATACGCAGTATTTT. Its translation: CARRGRGNHLSTDTQYF.

This clone was detected once. Germline and junction disagree at one end, which may indicate a read error. The rearrangement uses TRBV2 and TRBJ2-4, with D perhaps TRBD1 (5 bases). The germline gives CDR1 SNHLY, CDR2 FYNNEI. The CDR3 totals 13 residues. For the CDR3, the DNA is TGTGTCAGCAGTGAATGGCAGGGTAACATTCAGTACTTC. This gives the protein CVSSEWQGNIQYF.

This clone has just one count. This sequence joins TRBV6-1 and TRBJ1-1; D gene uncertain. Germline-derived CDR1 and CDR2 are MNHNS and SASEGT. This CDR3 has 13 amino acids. V shed 6 bases and J shed 3 bases, with 11 bases lying between them. DNA for the CDR3: TGTGCCAGCAGATTGGCGGTTGACACTGAAGCTTTCTTT. Its protein is CASRLAVDTEAFF.

The CDR3 coding sequence is TGTGCCAGCCATAGCGGGAGAGGCAATGAGCAGTTCTTC. This sequence encodes CASHSGRGNEQFF. The genes are TRBV19 and TRBJ2-1, with 9 bases lining up with TRBD2. The CDR3 is made up of 13 amino acids. Germline values: CDR1 LNHDA, CDR2 SQIVND (reference sequence). J lost 6 bases, V lost 9 bases, and 6 bases had no gene match.

The chain is built from TRBV27 and TRBJ2-1; tentative D call: TRBD1 (6 bases). The V gene's germline CDR1 is MNHEY and CDR2 SMNVEV (reference sequence). The CDR3 contains 16 residues. V lost 5 bases and J lost 8, with 22 bases in between. The CDR3 protein is CASSATRVFGGDEQFF. CDR3 DNA: TGTGCCAGCAGTGCAACAAGGGTCTTTGGGGGCGATGAGCAGTTCTTC.

This rearrangement joins TRBV19 to TRBJ1-5, with a tentative D call TRBD1 (5 bases). Germline V gives CDR1 LNHDA, CDR2 SQIVND (reference sequence). Between the trimmed V and J ends, which lost 8 bases and 0 bases, there was a span of 11 bases. This CDR3 is 14 amino acids long. CDR3 residues: CASAWGPSNQPQHF. CDR3 DNA sequence: TGTGCCAGTGCATGGGGACCTAGCAATCAGCCCCAGCATTTT.

This clone was seen a single time. The chain links TRBV14 to TRBJ2-1; D could derive from TRBD1 or TRBD2 (6 bases each). This CDR3 has 13 amino acids. Per the germline V gene, CDR1 is SGHDN and CDR2 is FVKESK. Trimming removed 7 bases from V and 8 bases from J, with 15 bases in between. The CDR3 region is CASNRGGLDEQFF. The CDR3 DNA sequence: TGTGCCAGCAACCGAGGGGGGTTGGATGAGCAGTTCTTC.

The V call is TRBV11-3, the J call TRBJ2-2; TRBD2 might be the D (5 bases). V was clipped by 4 bases and J by 7 bases, with 13 bases between them. This CDR3 has 14 amino acids. The germline CDR1 and CDR2 sequences are SGHNT and YENEEA. The CDR3 bases are TGTGCCAGCAGCTCCCTCGTCGGGGACGGGGAGCTGTTTTTT. It specifies CASSSLVGDGELFF.